These 22 T cell receptor beta chains were all obtained from the same sample, sequenced in a study of shared clonotypes between healthy human individuals. Assay used: immunoSEQ multiplex PCR; TCRdb lists only in-frame clones, some missing. The sample consists of about 700,000 clones, around 92% of them appearing once. CD45RO-negative CD8 cells positively selected for CCR7 made up the naive population, which excluded terminally differentiated effector memory CD45RA+ cells. The specimen sequenced was naive CD8+ T cells sorted from blood. The receptor source for this set is a man aged 30 to 45 in good health.

The chain joins TRBV5-1 to TRBJ2-3; unclear D gene. The CDR3 sequence is 13 residues long. V lost 0 bases to trimming and J lost 5 bases, with 7 bases between them. The germline gives CDR1 SGHRS, CDR2 YFSETQ. CDR3 region: CASSLAQQDTQYF. The CDR3 DNA reads as TGCGCCAGCAGCTTGGCACAGCAAGATACGCAGTATTTT.

The table lists this clone with many counts. The chain combines TRBV7-6 with TRBJ1-5; D is possibly TRBD1 (5 bases). With 1 base removed from V and 4 bases from J, the gap between germline ends came to 8 bases. Germline V lookup: CDR1 SGHVS, CDR2 FNYEAQ. This CDR3 region has 14 residues. CDR3: CASSLEPGNQPQHF. CDR3 bases: TGTGCCAGCAGCTTAGAGCCAGGGAATCAGCCCCAGCATTTT.

V is TRBV27 and J is TRBJ2-1; possible D gene TRBD1, 5 bases. This CDR3 has 13 residues. Trimming cost V 3 bases and J 6 bases, with 9 bases left between them. Germline V gene data show CDR1 as MNHEY and CDR2 as SMNVEV (reference sequence). The CDR3 DNA reads TGTGCCAGCAGTTTGAACAGGATCAATGAGCAGTTCTTC. Translation: CASSLNRINEQFF.

This clone was detected once. The genes are TRBV11-2 and TRBJ2-7; D might be TRBD1 (6 bases). The CDR3 sequence is 13 residues long. The V gene lost 5 bases and the J gene lost 5 bases, with 13 bases spanning the gap. Germline-derived CDR1 and CDR2 are SGHAT and FQNNGV. Here the CDR3 DNA reads TGTGCCAGCAGCCTATGGACAGAGGACGAGCAGTACTTC. This gives the protein CASSLWTEDEQYF.

The chain uses TRBV7-3 and TRBJ2-3; 9 positions match TRBD2. Germline V gives CDR1 SGHTA, CDR2 FQGTGA. V shed 3 bases and J 6 bases; nucleotides not matched to a gene: 10. The CDR3 consists of 16 residues. CDR3 amino acids: CASSFLGAGGTDTQYF. In DNA form, the CDR3 reads TGTGCCAGCAGCTTTCTGGGAGCGGGAGGAACGGATACGCAGTATTTT.

Only one count was recorded for this clone. The V and J genes are TRBV7-9 and TRBJ2-5; D gene unclear. The CDR3 is 14 amino acids. CDR1 and CDR2 (germline): SEHNR, FQNEAQ (reference sequence). Trimming took 5 bases from V and 5 from J, leaving 15 bases between them. CDR3 residues: CASSPPLRPETQYF. The CDR3 coding sequence is TGTGCCAGCAGCCCCCCTTTAAGGCCGGAGACCCAGTACTTC.

The chain combines TRBV9 with TRBJ2-2; 7 nucleotides line up with TRBD1. The CDR3 totals 19 residues. From germline, CDR1 is SGDLS and CDR2 YYNGEE. V lost 3 bases, J lost 5 bases, and 19 bases stayed unmatched. The CDR3 DNA reads TGTGCCAGCAGCGATTTCCAGGGACAGACGCAGCTTCAGACCGGGGAGCTGTTTTTT. Protein: CASSDFQGQTQLQTGELFF.

The rearrangement joins TRBV23-1 to TRBJ2-1, with D perhaps matching TRBD1 or TRBD2 (6 bases each). TRBV23-1 is flagged as an ORF with uncertain function. Trimming pared 2 bases from V and 1 base from J, leaving 15 bases between. The CDR3 covers 17 residues. CDR3 nucleotides: TGCGCCAGCAGTCAAGTTAGCGGAACAGGGTCCTACAATGAGCAGTTCTTC. Translating it yields CASSQVSGTGSYNEQFF.

Worth noting for this clone: The same CDR3 also results from other DNA sequences found in this sample. This chain connects TRBV19 to TRBJ2-7, with 11 bases fitting TRBD1. The CDR3 is made up of 13 amino acids. Trimming took 3 bases from V and 6 from J; bases not matched to a gene: 1. Germline CDR1 reads LNHDA; CDR2 reads SQIVND (reference sequence). The CDR3 reads CASSIGTGGEQYF. The CDR3 nucleotides read TGTGCCAGTAGTATCGGGACAGGGGGCGAGCAGTACTTC. The complete variable domain, with remaining parts taken from reference TRBV19 and TRBJ2-7, reads DGGITQSPKYLFRKEGQNVTLSCEQNLNHDAMYWYRQDPGQGLRLIYYSQIVNDFQKGDIAEGYSVSREKKESFPLTVTSAQKNPTAFYLCASSIGTGGEQYFGPGTRLTVT.

The chain recombines TRBV18 with TRBJ2-1; D unresolved. Per the germline V gene, CDR1 is KGHSH and CDR2 is LQKENI. V shed 2 bases and J shed 10 bases, with 6 bases lying between them. This CDR3 has 11 amino acids. The CDR3 DNA follows: TGTGCCAGCTCACCAGAAGACGAGCAGTTCTTC. It yields the protein CASSPEDEQFF.

The sample holds one count of this clone. The chain carries TRBV28 and TRBJ1-2; D not resolved. This CDR3 contains 15 residues. V was trimmed by 5 bases and J by 5 bases, leaving 18 bases between them. Germline loops: CDR1 MDHEN, CDR2 SYDVKM. CDR3 sequence reads: CASSNSIGGGYGYTF. CDR3 DNA: TGTGCCAGCAGTAATTCCATCGGAGGAGGGTATGGCTACACCTTC.

The chain is built from TRBV4-2 and TRBJ2-1; maybe TRBD1 (7 bases). V was shortened by 0 bases and J by 7 bases, with 13 bases between the two germline ends. The CDR3 runs to 15 residues. CDR1 is LGHNA and CDR2 is YNFKEQ in the germline V gene. The CDR3 nucleotides read TGTGCCAGCAGCCAAGATGGTCAGGGGGGAAATGAGCAGTTCTTC. This sequence encodes CASSQDGQGGNEQFF.

CDR3 protein: CSAPAGISSYNEQFF. Written as DNA, the CDR3 is TGCAGCGCCCCGGCCGGGATAAGCTCCTACAATGAGCAGTTCTTC. V gene TRBV29-1 combines with J gene TRBJ2-1; perhaps TRBD2 as D (5 bases). The CDR3 runs 15 residues. Germline CDR1 SQVTM, CDR2 ANQGSEA. V was trimmed by 7 bases and J by 0 bases, leaving 16 bases between them.

The chain is built from TRBV6-6 and TRBJ1-1; D gene uncertain. Germline V gene lookup returns CDR1 MNHNY and CDR2 SVGAGI (reference sequence). Trimming took 6 bases from V and 7 from J, leaving 6 bases between them. The CDR3 loop spans 10 amino acids. The CDR3 sequence is CASRGREAFF. The CDR3 DNA follows: TGTGCCAGCAGGGGTCGTGAAGCTTTCTTT.

The chain links TRBV5-6 to TRBJ2-7; D possibly corresponds to TRBD2 (6 bases). Germline lookup yields CDR1 SGHDT and CDR2 YYEEEE. This CDR3 comprises 12 residues. V lost 0 bases, J lost 6 bases, and 7 bases lay in between. The CDR3 bases are TGTGCCAGCAGCTTGGCCGGGAGCGAGCAGTACTTC. Amino acid sequence: CASSLAGSEQYF. The whole variable domain, remainder taken from reference TRBV5-6 and TRBJ2-7, is DAGVTQSPTHLIKTRGQQVTLRCSPKSGHDTVSWYQQALGQGPQFIFQYYEEEERQRGNFPDRFSGHQFPNYSSELNVNALLLGDSALYLCASSLAGSEQYFGPGTRLTVT.

Worth noting for this clone: This same CDR3 is encoded by further DNA sequences in the sample. The gene calls are TRBV19 and TRBJ1-1, with D possibly being TRBD1 (5 bases). CDR1 is LNHDA, CDR2 SQIVND, per germline (reference sequence). The CDR3 consists of 14 residues. The V end was cut by 5 bases, the J end by 0 bases, with 10 bases between. CDR3 nucleotides: TGTGCCAGTAGTGCAGGGCAAGTGAACACTGAAGCTTTCTTT. It is translated as CASSAGQVNTEAFF.

The gene calls are TRBV25-1 and TRBJ2-2; tentative D call: TRBD1 (6 bases). V lost 0 bases to trimming and J lost 5 bases, with 16 bases between them. Germline lookup yields CDR1 MGHDK and CDR2 SYGVNS. The CDR3 has 17 residues. The CDR3: CASSEYETQGQTGELFF. CDR3 coding DNA: TGTGCCAGCAGTGAATATGAGACCCAGGGGCAGACCGGGGAGCTGTTTTTT.

V and J are TRBV21-1 and TRBJ2-3; the listed D gene, TRBD2, was not tested against the DNA. TRBV21-1 is given as a pseudogene. The CDR3 spans 18 residues. The CDR3 loop is CASSKALTSGTYTDTQYF. CDR3 DNA sequence: TGTGCCAGCAGCAAAGCGCTAACTAGCGGGACGTACACAGATACGCAGTATTTT.

CDR3 DNA sequence: TGTGCCAGCAGTTTATGGTACAGGGACCCTTCGCCGTATGGCTACACCTTC. This codes for CASSLWYRDPSPYGYTF. The chain has TRBV27 and TRBJ1-2, with D possibly TRBD1 on 6 matching bases. In germline, CDR1 is MNHEY, CDR2 SMNVEV (reference sequence). The CDR3 loop spans 17 amino acids. V was shortened by 1 base and J by 5 bases, with 20 bases between the two germline ends.

Worth noting for this clone: Compared with germline, one end of the junction differs, possibly owing to a read error. V usage is TRBV6-1 and J usage is TRBJ2-1, with unresolved D. This CDR3 has 11 amino acids. Germline V gene lookup returns CDR1 MNHNS and CDR2 SASEGT. CDR3 sequence: CASREGNEQFF. For the CDR3, the DNA is TGTGCCAGCAGGGAAGGAAATGAGCAGTTCTTC.

This chain links TRBV12-5 with TRBJ2-7; 7 bases match TRBD2. CDR3 size: 15 residues. CDR1 is LGHNT and CDR2 is FRNRAP in the germline V gene. J lost 2 bases, V lost 1 base, and 5 bases had no gene match. Here the CDR3 reads CASGLDATSAYEQYF. The CDR3 DNA follows: TGTGCTAGTGGTTTGGACGCCACTAGCGCCTACGAGCAGTACTTC.

The chain recombines TRBV28 with TRBJ2-1; 7 bases map to TRBD1. The CDR3 is 19 residues long. Germline V gene lookup returns CDR1 MDHEN and CDR2 SYDVKM. V shed 4 bases, J shed 9 bases, and the junction held 24 bases outside the gene matches. The CDR3 nucleotides read TGTGCCAGCAGTTCCCACGGGACAGCGGAGACCGTTTATGACGGTGAGCAGTTCTTC. Its translation: CASSSHGTAETVYDGEQFF.